Sequencing of this TCR beta chain was carried out in a study of T cell clonotyping in hematopoietic cell transplantation. General observations from the study: Recipient TCR diversity dropped after transplant; expanded clonotypes rose from day 30 to 180. At the given depth, recipient repertoires were over 95% de novo clonotypes. CD4 and CD8 repertoire contributions could not be separated without sorting.

This sample's time point: recipient sample about 28 days before transplant, after cytoreduction. Recipients were bled about 28 days pretransplant and at posttransplant days 30, 100, 180. Produced via immunoSEQ multiplex PCR; TCRdb's table is partial and in-frame only. The sample has approximately 44,000 clones, 85% seen once. V gave up 6 bases and J gave up 6 bases, with 12 bases separating them. Germline V gene sequence: CDR1 SEHNR, CDR2 FQNEAQ (reference sequence). The CDR3 loop spans 12 amino acids. In the case of this clone: Its antigen is as yet unknown.

The sequences come from peripheral blood mononuclear cells, collected before stem cell transplant. The receptor comes from a man aged 55 to 70 with acute myeloid leukemia. Some clones in this sample may be carry-over from other donors' samples. This sequence joins TRBV7-9 and TRBJ2-7, with D unresolved. The CDR3 protein is CASRGPSGEQYF. The CDR3 DNA follows: TGTGCCAGCAGAGGGCCGTCCGGCGAGCAGTACTTC.